This T cell receptor beta chain was found in a study of blood T cell repertoires in COVID-19. Measured with immunoSEQ multiplex PCR; TCRdb has only the in-frame clones, and not every one. The repertoire has around 160,000 clones, around 85% of them found once; the top ten carry about 3.2%. The CDR3 has 16 amino acids. V was clipped by 4 bases and J by 3 bases, with 17 bases between them. The germline gives CDR1 SGHKS, CDR2 YYEKEE (reference sequence). This clonotype was obtained from a woman aged 40 to 50 with active or convalescent COVID-19. This chain joins TRBV5-5 and TRBJ1-5; maybe TRBD1 (6 bases). Sequencing was performed on peripheral blood. The CDR3 nucleotides are TGTGCCAGCAGCCCGGGGAGGGGGGCTGACAATCAGCCCCAGCATTTT. It encodes CASSPGRGADNQPQHF.